Here is one TCR beta chain with its context. There are 16 residues in the CDR3. With 2 bases removed from V and 0 bases from J, the gap between germline ends came to 12 bases. The germline V gene has CDR1 MRHNA and CDR2 SNTAGT. The data originate from a study of ipilimumab plus nivolumab after autologous stem cell transplantation. Libraries were prepared by immunoSEQ multiplex PCR; TCRdb keeps only in-frame clonotypes and omits some of them. The table includes tens of thousands of clones, approximately 86% detected once. This receptor was taken from a male donor with diffuse large B-cell lymphoma. The chain couples TRBV6-4 to TRBJ2-3, with a weak D call TRBD1 (7 bases). The specimen comprised PBMCs, sampled in a trial of ipilimumab plus nivolumab as post-transplant consolidation. The CDR3 nucleotides are TGTGCCAGCAGTGACGGAGGGGGCCCTAGCACAGATACGCAGTATTTT. It encodes CASSDGGGPSTDTQYF.